These 31 T cell receptor beta chains originate from one sample sequenced in a study of OX40 agonist ivuxolimab in advanced cancers. The repertoire was sequenced with immunoSEQ multiplex PCR; TCRdb's copy has only in-frame clones and lacks some. The table records roughly 60,000 clones, approximately 83% of them present only once. The sample was CD4+ or CD8+ T cells sorted from blood, taken in a trial of the OX40 agonist ivuxolimab. Receptors originate from an adult with an advanced solid tumor such as melanoma, head and neck, liver or kidney cancer.

V is TRBV19 and J is TRBJ1-3; no definite D call. The CDR3 has 12 residues. The germline gives CDR1 LNHDA, CDR2 SQIVND (reference sequence). V shed 8 bases and J shed 8 bases, with 13 bases lying between them. CDR3 coding DNA: TGTGCCAGTGCGGCTAGGAGGGACACCATATATTTT. This encodes CASAARRDTIYF.

The rearrangement joins TRBV19 to TRBJ2-7, with TRBD1 as a possible D gene (5 bases). Germline lookup yields CDR1 LNHDA and CDR2 SQIVND (reference sequence). Trimming stripped 3 bases from V and 1 base from J, with 13 bases between. This CDR3 is 15 amino acids long. DNA for the CDR3: TGTGCCAGTAGTATGCAGGGTTATAGTTCCTACGAGCAGTACTTC. Encoded protein: CASSMQGYSSYEQYF.

The rearrangement joins TRBV9 to TRBJ1-2; tentative D call: TRBD1 (5 bases). The CDR3 totals 13 residues. V shed 2 bases and J shed 5 bases, with 10 bases lying between them. The germline gives CDR1 SGDLS, CDR2 YYNGEE. CDR3: CASSVLEGYGYTF. CDR3 sequence (DNA): TGTGCCAGCAGCGTTCTGGAGGGGTATGGCTACACCTTC. The full variable domain, with the rest looked up from reference TRBV9 and TRBJ1-2, is DSGVTQTPKHLITATGQRVTLRCSPRSGDLSVYWYQQSLDQGLQFLIQYYNGEERAKGNILERFSAQQFPDLHSELNLSSLELGDSALYFCASSVLEGYGYTFGSGTRLTVV.

The V and J genes are TRBV19 and TRBJ2-1; 7 bases match TRBD1. The V gene's germline CDR1 is LNHDA and CDR2 SQIVND (reference sequence). The V and J ends lost 2 bases and 6 bases, in that order; junction bases with no gene match: 7. This CDR3 has 15 amino acids. DNA of the CDR3: TGTGCCAGTAGTATACAGGGGGTGTCTCTCAATGAGCAGTTCTTC. It encodes CASSIQGVSLNEQFF.

The table lists this clone with a count of one. This chain connects TRBV19 to TRBJ2-7; D remains ambiguous. The ends were cut back, 5 bases at V and 3 bases at J, with 8 bases in the middle. CDR3 length: 12 residues. Germline CDR1 reads LNHDA; CDR2 reads SQIVND (reference sequence). The CDR3 loop reads CASSDGYYEQYF. CDR3 nucleotides: TGTGCCAGTAGTGACGGCTACTACGAGCAGTACTTC.

This clone was detected only once. V is TRBV11-2 and J is TRBJ2-3; perhaps TRBD2 as D (6 bases). This CDR3 has 13 amino acids. CDR1 SGHAT and CDR2 FQNNGV come from the germline V gene. Between the trimmed V and J ends, which lost 7 bases and 4 bases, there was a span of 12 bases. The CDR3 protein is CASTPPGADTQYF. The DNA of the CDR3 is TGTGCCAGCACCCCGCCGGGAGCAGATACGCAGTATTTT.

A few counts support this clone. J is TRBJ1-4 and V is TRBV19; D gene ambiguous. Germline V gene data show CDR1 as LNHDA and CDR2 as SQIVND (reference sequence). This CDR3 has 13 amino acids. V lost 7 bases, J lost 3 bases, and 9 bases lay in between. The CDR3 DNA sequence: TGTGCCAGTACCCTCTGGGCTAATGAAAAACTGTTTTTT. Encoded protein: CASTLWANEKLFF.

This rearrangement joins TRBV18 to TRBJ2-5; possible D gene TRBD2, 6 bases. The CDR3 is 13 amino acids. Germline V lookup: CDR1 KGHSH, CDR2 LQKENI. V dropped 3 bases and J dropped 1 base, with 6 bases sitting between them. CDR3 sequence: CASSPGGQETQYF. CDR3 DNA sequence: TGTGCCAGCTCACCGGGGGGCCAAGAGACCCAGTACTTC.

This clone appeared once. This chain connects TRBV28 to TRBJ1-2; D unresolved. Per germline, CDR1 MDHEN and CDR2 SYDVKM. Trimming removed 3 bases from V and 8 bases from J, with 7 bases in between. CDR3 size: 11 residues. Here the CDR3 DNA reads TGTGCCAGCAGTTTTTGGCGGGGCTACACCTTC. The encoded protein is CASSFWRGYTF.

The chain employs TRBV27 and TRBJ1-3; D is unclear. V dropped 6 bases and J dropped 6 bases, with 9 bases sitting between them. CDR1 MNHEY and CDR2 SMNVEV come from the germline V gene (reference sequence). This CDR3 is built from 12 residues. The CDR3 coding sequence is TGTGCCAGCAGCCGAGACCTAAACACCATATATTTT. As protein: CASSRDLNTIYF.

The chain employs TRBV5-4 and TRBJ2-5, with 8 positions matching TRBD2. The J call may be mistaken, given a closer DNA end match to TRBJ2-7. The CDR3 contains 14 residues. Germline V gene lookup returns CDR1 SGHNT and CDR2 YYREEE (reference sequence). The CDR3 DNA reads TGTGCCAGCAGCAGCGGGACTAGCTCCTACGAGCAGTACTTC. This gives the protein CASSSGTSSYEQYF.

This chain joins TRBV12-5 and TRBJ2-5; TRBD2 agrees at 15 bases. The germline V gene has CDR1 LGHNT and CDR2 FRNRAP. CDR3 length: 16 amino acids. The V gene end was trimmed by 6 bases and the J gene end by 4 bases; junction bases not matched to a gene: 6. In DNA form, the CDR3 reads TGTGCTAGTGGCCGCGGACTAGCGGGGGGGTTAGAGACCCAGTACTTC. Translating it yields CASGRGLAGGLETQYF.

J is TRBJ1-2 and V is TRBV7-9; D is unresolved. This CDR3 is 14 amino acids long. Trimming pared 1 base from V and 4 bases from J, leaving 10 bases between. Germline lookup yields CDR1 SEHNR and CDR2 FQNEAQ (reference sequence). The CDR3 loop is CASSLEQSLYGYTF. The CDR3 bases are TGTGCCAGCAGCTTAGAGCAGTCGCTCTATGGCTACACCTTC. Full variable domain (outside the CDR3, taken from reference TRBV7-9 and TRBJ1-2): DTGVSQNPRHKITKRGQNVTFRCDPISEHNRLYWYRQTLGQGPEFLTYFQNEAQLEKSRLLSDRFSAERPKGSFSTLEIQRTEQGDSAMYLCASSLEQSLYGYTFGSGTRLTVV.

The chain links TRBV5-1 to TRBJ1-5, with D possibly being TRBD1 (6 bases). The CDR3 extends over 14 amino acids. In germline, CDR1 is SGHRS, CDR2 YFSETQ. V lost 0 bases to trimming and J lost 4 bases, with 8 bases between them. The CDR3 sequence is CASSLGDNNQPQHF. For the CDR3, the DNA is TGCGCCAGCAGCTTGGGGGACAATAATCAGCCCCAGCATTTT.

The rearrangement uses TRBV27 and TRBJ1-2; 8 nucleotides agree with TRBD1. Germline V gene lookup returns CDR1 MNHEY and CDR2 SMNVEV (reference sequence). The CDR3 loop spans 17 amino acids. Germline trimming cut 2 bases from V and 2 bases from J; bases unmatched to any gene: 10. CDR3 in amino acids: CASSLRVAGDRNYGYTF. The DNA of the CDR3 is TGTGCCAGCAGTTTAAGGGTTGCAGGGGACAGGAACTATGGCTACACCTTC.

The chain is built from TRBV19 and TRBJ2-3, with D perhaps assigned TRBD1 or TRBD2 (5 bases each). Trimming left V 1 base short and J 6 bases short, with 17 bases between. The CDR3 spans 16 residues. Germline V gene sequence: CDR1 LNHDA, CDR2 SQIVND (reference sequence). The CDR3 DNA reads TGTGCCAGTAGTATAGCCCGGAATACTTGGGGGGATACGCAGTATTTT. This gives the protein CASSIARNTWGDTQYF.

This rearrangement joins TRBV4-1 to TRBJ2-6; 8 nucleotides agree with TRBD1. Trimming at V came to 3 bases and at J to 1 base, leaving 8 bases not matched to a gene. Germline V gene lookup returns CDR1 MGHRA and CDR2 YSYEKL. The CDR3 covers 18 residues. The CDR3 loop is CASSQGAGGRSGANVLTF. The DNA for the CDR3 is TGCGCCAGCAGCCAGGGGGCAGGGGGCCGTTCTGGGGCCAACGTCCTGACTTTC.

The chain carries TRBV28 and TRBJ2-6; D call uncertain. CDR3 length: 14 amino acids. Trimming shortened V by 6 bases and J by 2 bases, and 8 bases separated the two germline ends. Germline V gene data show CDR1 as MDHEN and CDR2 as SYDVKM. The CDR3 is CASRLITGANVLTF. CDR3 coding DNA: TGTGCCAGCAGACTTATTACTGGGGCCAACGTCCTGACTTTC.

The rearrangement uses TRBV19 and TRBJ2-5; D ambiguous. The tail of the sequence fits TRBJ2-7 better, so the J call may be wrong. Germline values: CDR1 LNHDA, CDR2 SQIVND (reference sequence). The length of the CDR3 is 14 residues. This CDR3 reads CASTIDHTHYEQYF. The CDR3 coding sequence is TGTGCCAGTACCATCGACCACACTCACTACGAGCAGTACTTC.

This rearrangement joins TRBV6-5 to TRBJ2-3, with 11 bases that match TRBD2. Germline assignment: CDR1 MNHEY and CDR2 SVGAGI. J gave up 2 bases and V 6 bases, and 4 bases lay outside the gene matches. This CDR3 region has 15 residues. The CDR3 loop reads CASRPSGGFTDTQYF. Here the CDR3 DNA reads TGTGCCAGCAGGCCTAGCGGGGGGTTCACAGATACGCAGTATTTT.

The chain employs TRBV11-2 and TRBJ2-2; D is undetermined. V was trimmed by 4 bases and J by 2 bases, leaving 5 bases between them. This CDR3 is built from 13 residues. Germline CDR1 SGHAT, CDR2 FQNNGV. DNA for the CDR3: TGTGCCAGCAGCTACCAAAACACCGGGGAGCTGTTTTTT. This codes for CASSYQNTGELFF. Full variable domain (outside the CDR3, taken from reference TRBV11-2 and TRBJ2-2): EAGVAQSPRYKIIEKRQSVAFWCNPISGHATLYWYQQILGQGPKLLIQFQNNGVVDDSQLPKDRFSAERLKGVDSTLKIQPAKLEDSAVYLCASSYQNTGELFFGEGSRLTVL.

This chain's CDR3 is CASSLARNTEAFF. DNA for the CDR3: TGTGCCAGCAGCTTAGCTAGAAACACTGAAGCTTTCTTT. The V and J genes are TRBV13 and TRBJ1-1; D is ambiguous. The CDR3 runs to 13 residues. V dropped 1 base and J dropped 2 bases, with 5 bases sitting between them. Germline V CDR1 and CDR2: PRHDT, FYEKMQ (reference sequence).

The rearrangement joins TRBV5-1 to TRBJ2-6; D is unclear. V dropped 4 bases and J dropped 2 bases, with 10 bases sitting between them. Germline loops: CDR1 SGHRS, CDR2 YFSETQ. The CDR3 sequence is 15 residues long. CDR3 amino acids: CASSQLVTGANVLTF. The CDR3 nucleotides are TGCGCCAGCAGCCAGCTGGTTACTGGGGCCAACGTCCTGACTTTC. Combining the CDR3 with reference TRBV5-1 and TRBJ2-6 gives the whole variable domain KAGVTQTPRYLIKTRGQQVTLSCSPISGHRSVSWYQQTPGQGLQFLFEYFSETQRNKGNFPGRFSGRQFSNSRSEMNVSTLELGDSALYLCASSQLVTGANVLTFGAGSRLTVL.

V is TRBV6-6 and J is TRBJ2-1; D possibly corresponds to TRBD1 (6 bases). Germline V gene sequence: CDR1 MNHNY, CDR2 SVGAGI (reference sequence). The V end was cut by 6 bases, the J end by 9 bases, with 15 bases between. The CDR3 covers 13 residues. In nucleotides, the CDR3 is TGTGCCAGCAGGAAACCAACAGGGCTTGAGCAGTTCTTC. The encoded protein is CASRKPTGLEQFF.

The V call is TRBV5-1, the J call TRBJ1-3; no clear D gene. The V end lost 0 bases, the J end lost 3 bases, and 7 bases lay between the germline ends. The germline CDR1 and CDR2 sequences are SGHRS and YFSETQ. There are 14 residues in the CDR3. The CDR3 nucleotides read TGCGCCAGCAGCTTGGACGAAAATGGAAACACCATATATTTT. Protein sequence: CASSLDENGNTIYF.

This clone is a singleton in its sample. The chain combines TRBV7-6 with TRBJ2-7; 9 positions agree with TRBD1. In germline, CDR1 is SGHVS, CDR2 FNYEAQ. This CDR3 has 15 residues. Trimming removed 1 base from V and 1 base from J; junction bases left unmatched: 2. The CDR3 loop is CASSLDGTGSYEQYF. The CDR3, as DNA: TGTGCCAGCAGCTTAGATGGGACAGGGTCCTACGAGCAGTACTTC.

This sequence joins TRBV27 and TRBJ2-6, with 7 bases matching TRBD1. With 4 bases clipped from V and 5 bases from J, the junction kept 5 bases outside the gene matches. CDR1 is MNHEY, CDR2 SMNVEV, per germline (reference sequence). The CDR3 is 15 residues long. The CDR3 DNA follows: TGTGCCAGCAGTTCAAAGGGGGCAAGGGCCAACGTCCTGACTTTC. This gives the protein CASSSKGARANVLTF.

The chain couples TRBV11-2 to TRBJ1-2; D is ambiguous. V was clipped by 0 bases and J by 4 bases, with 12 bases between them. Germline V gene data show CDR1 as SGHAT and CDR2 as FQNNGV. The CDR3 runs 15 residues. The CDR3 sequence is CASSLDGSPAYGYTF. CDR3 DNA sequence: TGTGCCAGCAGCTTAGACGGCAGTCCTGCCTATGGCTACACCTTC.

The chain recombines TRBV9 with TRBJ2-6; D might be TRBD1 or TRBD2, each matching 5 bases. Trimming cost V 2 bases and J 3 bases, with 9 bases left between them. This CDR3 has 15 residues. The germline gives CDR1 SGDLS, CDR2 YYNGEE. In DNA form, the CDR3 reads TGTGCCAGCAGCGTGGGGGTAGGTGGGGCCAACGTCCTGACTTTC. Amino acid sequence: CASSVGVGGANVLTF.

This clone has just a few counts. The V and J genes are TRBV19 and TRBJ1-1; tentative D call: TRBD1 (5 bases). From germline, CDR1 is LNHDA and CDR2 SQIVND (reference sequence). The V and J ends lost 1 base and 8 bases respectively, with 11 bases between them. The CDR3 is 13 residues long. The CDR3 region is CASSIGRDGEAFF. CDR3 DNA: TGTGCCAGTAGTATAGGGCGGGACGGCGAAGCTTTCTTT. Full variable domain (remainder filled in from reference TRBV19 and TRBJ1-1): DGGITQSPKYLFRKEGQNVTLSCEQNLNHDAMYWYRQDPGQGLRLIYYSQIVNDFQKGDIAEGYSVSREKKESFPLTVTSAQKNPTAFYLCASSIGRDGEAFFGQGTRLTVV.

In its sample, this clone was seen once. The gene calls are TRBV29-1 and TRBJ2-3; tentatively, D is TRBD1 or TRBD2 (5 bases each). Germline CDR1 is SQVTM and CDR2 is ANQGSEA. V was clipped by 7 bases and J by 3 bases, with 14 bases between them. The CDR3 contains 13 residues. This CDR3 is CSGVRDETDTQYF. DNA of the CDR3: TGCAGCGGCGTCCGGGACGAGACAGATACGCAGTATTTT.